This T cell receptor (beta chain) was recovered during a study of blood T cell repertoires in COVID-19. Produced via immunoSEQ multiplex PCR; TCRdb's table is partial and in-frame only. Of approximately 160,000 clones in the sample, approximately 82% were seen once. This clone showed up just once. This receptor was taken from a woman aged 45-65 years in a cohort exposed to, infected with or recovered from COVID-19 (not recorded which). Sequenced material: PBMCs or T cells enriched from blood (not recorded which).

CDR3 loop: CARSLRSQGNQPQHF. The CDR3 nucleotides are TGTGCCAGAAGCTTAAGGTCCCAGGGCAATCAGCCCCAGCATTTT. The chain recombines TRBV7-5 with TRBJ1-5; the D segment call TRBD1 is taken from the table without a DNA check. TRBV7-5 is flagged as a pseudogene. The CDR3 has 15 amino acids.